The 5 T cell receptor beta chains given below trace back to one sample, sequenced in a study of T cell responses to AZD1222 COVID-19 vaccine. Measured with immunoSEQ multiplex PCR; TCRdb has only the in-frame clones, and not every one. The table includes roughly 99,000 clones, about 89% detected once. The sequencing here drew on peripheral blood, taken on day 0 of AZD1222 vaccination. All receptors derive from an adult in good health.

A single count supports this clone. J is TRBJ2-3 and V is TRBV27, with D maybe TRBD1 (5 bases). Germline V gene data show CDR1 as MNHEY and CDR2 as SMNVEV (reference sequence). The CDR3 is made up of 15 amino acids. V dropped 2 bases and J dropped 0 bases, with 9 bases sitting between them. The CDR3, as DNA: TGTGCCAGCAGTTTAAGGCAGGGCAGCACAGATACGCAGTATTTT. Its protein product is CASSLRQGSTDTQYF.

The CDR3 coding sequence is TGTGCCAGCACCAATAGCGGGGAACTCACAGATACGCAGTATTTT. Residues: CASTNSGELTDTQYF. The chain combines TRBV6-5 with TRBJ2-3; TRBD2 matches at 8 bases. Germline values: CDR1 MNHEY, CDR2 SVGAGI. With 7 bases clipped from V and 2 bases from J, the junction kept 8 bases outside the gene matches. CDR3 length: 15 amino acids.

The chain uses TRBV10-3 and TRBJ1-2, with TRBD1 identical over 7 bases. V trimming: 2 bases; J trimming: 0 bases; junction bases outside the gene matches: 3. This CDR3 comprises 15 residues. From germline, CDR1 is ENHRY and CDR2 SYGVKD. CDR3 sequence reads: CAISERDSSNYGYTF. For the CDR3, the DNA is TGTGCCATCAGTGAGCGGGACAGTTCTAACTATGGCTACACCTTC.

The gene calls are TRBV18 and TRBJ1-4; D not resolved. V lost 2 bases to trimming and J lost 8 bases, with 15 bases between them. This CDR3 contains 15 residues. Per germline, CDR1 KGHSH and CDR2 LQKENI. The chain's CDR3 is CASSPGRRSLEKLFF. The DNA of the CDR3 is TGTGCCAGCTCACCAGGACGCAGGAGCCTGGAAAAACTGTTTTTT. The variable domain in full, completed from reference TRBV18 and TRBJ1-4, reads NAGVMQNPRHLVRRRGQEARLRCSPMKGHSHVYWYRQLPEEGLKFMVYLQKENIIDESGMPKERFSAEFPKEGPSILRIQQVVRGDSAAYFCASSPGRRSLEKLFFGSGTQLSVL.

The chain links TRBV28 to TRBJ2-2; 8 bases line up with TRBD2. Trimming removed 3 bases from V and 6 bases from J; junction bases left unmatched: 6. CDR3 length: 15 residues. Per the germline V gene, CDR1 is MDHEN and CDR2 is SYDVKM. The CDR3 DNA reads as TGTGCCAGCAGTTTCGGGGGACTAGTATCCGGGGAGCTGTTTTTT. Protein sequence: CASSFGGLVSGELFF.